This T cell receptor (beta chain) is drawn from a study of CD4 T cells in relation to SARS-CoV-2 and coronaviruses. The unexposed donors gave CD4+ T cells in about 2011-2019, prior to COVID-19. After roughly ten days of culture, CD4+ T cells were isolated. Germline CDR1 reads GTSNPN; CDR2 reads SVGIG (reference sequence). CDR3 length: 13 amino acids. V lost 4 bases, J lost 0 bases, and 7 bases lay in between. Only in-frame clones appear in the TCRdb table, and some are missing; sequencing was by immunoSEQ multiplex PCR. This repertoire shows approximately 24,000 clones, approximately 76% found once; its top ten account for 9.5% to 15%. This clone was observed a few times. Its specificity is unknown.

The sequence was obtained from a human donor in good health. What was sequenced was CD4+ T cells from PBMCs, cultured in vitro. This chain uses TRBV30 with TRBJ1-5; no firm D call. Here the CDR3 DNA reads TGTGCCTGGACGGAAGATAGCAATCAGCCCCAGCATTTT. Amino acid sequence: CAWTEDSNQPQHF.